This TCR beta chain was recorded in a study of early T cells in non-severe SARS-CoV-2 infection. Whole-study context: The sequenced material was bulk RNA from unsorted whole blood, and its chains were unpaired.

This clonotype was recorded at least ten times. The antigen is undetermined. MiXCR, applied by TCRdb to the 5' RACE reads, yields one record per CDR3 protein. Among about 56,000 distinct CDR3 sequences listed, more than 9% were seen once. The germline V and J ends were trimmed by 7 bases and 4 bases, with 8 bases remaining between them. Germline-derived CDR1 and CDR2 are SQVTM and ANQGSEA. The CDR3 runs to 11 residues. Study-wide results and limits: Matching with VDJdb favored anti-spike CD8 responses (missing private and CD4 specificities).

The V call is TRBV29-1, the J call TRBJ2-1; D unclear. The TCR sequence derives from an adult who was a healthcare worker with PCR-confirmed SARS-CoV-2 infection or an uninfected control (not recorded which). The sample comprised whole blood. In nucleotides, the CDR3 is TGCAGCGCCGCGGTTTACAATGAGCAGTTCTTC. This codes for CSAAVYNEQFF.